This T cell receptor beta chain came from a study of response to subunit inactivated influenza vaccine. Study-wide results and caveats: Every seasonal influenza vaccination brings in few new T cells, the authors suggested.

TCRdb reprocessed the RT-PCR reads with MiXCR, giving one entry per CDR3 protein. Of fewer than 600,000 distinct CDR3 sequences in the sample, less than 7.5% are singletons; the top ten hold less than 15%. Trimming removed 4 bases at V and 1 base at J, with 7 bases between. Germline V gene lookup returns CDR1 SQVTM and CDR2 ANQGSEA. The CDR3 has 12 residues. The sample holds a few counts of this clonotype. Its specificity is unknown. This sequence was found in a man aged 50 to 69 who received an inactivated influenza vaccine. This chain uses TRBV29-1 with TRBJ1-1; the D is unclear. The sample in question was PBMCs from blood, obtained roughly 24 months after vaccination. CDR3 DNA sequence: TGCAGCGTTGTACCCGCGAACACTGAAGCTTTCTTT. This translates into CSVVPANTEAFF. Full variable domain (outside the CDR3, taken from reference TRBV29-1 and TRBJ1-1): SAVISQKPSRDICQRGTSLTIQCQVDSQVTMMFWYRQQPGQSLTLIATANQGSEATYESGFVIDKFPISRPNLTFSTLTVSNMSPEDSSIYLCSVVPANTEAFFGQGTRLTVV.